This T cell receptor beta chain was captured by sequencing in a study of blood T cell repertoires in COVID-19. Study summary: Sample material is recorded as cDNA or gDNA derived from T cells, B-cell-depleted T cells, or PBMCs.

Those who participated ranged in age from about 18 to 89 years and resided in roughly 26 US areas. TCRdb's table, derived via immunoSEQ multiplex PCR, lists solely in-frame clones and lacks some. The sample comprises roughly 400,000 clones, nearly 90% of which are singletons, and 1.4% to 1.5% rests with the top ten. The CDR3 is 15 residues long. Trimming shortened V by 5 bases and J by 0 bases, and 13 bases separated the two germline ends. Germline lookup yields CDR1 LNHDA and CDR2 SQIVND (reference sequence). The sample consisted of PBMCs or T cells enriched from blood (not recorded which). The J gene is TRBJ1-1, the V gene TRBV19; TRBD1 might be the D (5 bases). The receptor was isolated from a woman between 18 and 30 years old who had been exposed to COVID-19. In nucleotides, the CDR3 is TGTGCCAGTAGTTTTGCAGGGAACATGAACACTGAAGCTTTCTTT. Amino acid sequence: CASSFAGNMNTEAFF.